A selection of T cell receptor beta chains follows, all from one sample in a study of cytomegalovirus exposure and HLA in healthy donors. TCRdb's table, derived via immunoSEQ multiplex PCR, lists solely in-frame clones and lacks some. The top ten clones hold approximately 15% of a sample with 70,000 to 90,000 clones, roughly 63% of them seen once. The sequencing sample was made of PBMCs. Receptor source: a woman aged 40 to 55 in good health and CMV-seropositive. The CDR3 runs from the conserved cysteine through the conserved F or W. Fields, in order: CDR3 protein, CDR3 DNA, J gene, D gene, V gene, clone size. The D gene is left open where the match is weak. Clone size is shown for a subset of rows, as once, few, many or a class of expanded clone.

CDR3 protein: CASNPGVDTGELFF; CDR3 DNA: TGTGCCAGCAACCCCGGGGTGGACACCGGGGAGCTGTTTTTT; J gene: TRBJ2-2; D gene: .; V gene: TRBV9; clone size: .
CDR3 protein: CASPRGSSYNEQFF; CDR3 DNA: TGTGCCAGCCCCAGGGGAAGCTCCTACAATGAGCAGTTCTTC; J gene: TRBJ2-1; D gene: .; V gene: TRBV7-9; clone size: .
CDR3 protein: CASSPAGTGLDTQYF; CDR3 DNA: TGTGCCAGCAGTCCAGCCGGGACAGGGTTAGATACGCAGTATTTT; J gene: TRBJ2-3; D gene: TRBD1; V gene: TRBV9; clone size: .
CDR3 protein: CSVEYRVGTEAFF; CDR3 DNA: TGCAGCGTTGAATACAGGGTAGGCACTGAAGCTTTCTTT; J gene: TRBJ1-1; D gene: .; V gene: TRBV29-1; clone size: once
CDR3 protein: CASSFSGQKNTEAFF; CDR3 DNA: TGTGCCAGCTCTTTTTCGGGACAAAAGAACACTGAAGCTTTCTTT; J gene: TRBJ1-1; D gene: .; V gene: TRBV18; clone size: .
CDR3 protein: CASSSPKWSTGNTIYF; CDR3 DNA: TGTGCCAGCAGCTCACCCAAATGGTCCACAGGAAACACCATATATTTT; J gene: TRBJ1-3; D gene: .; V gene: TRBV7-9; clone size: .
CDR3 protein: CASSLTGRAGSTEYEQYF; CDR3 DNA: TGCGCCAGCAGCTTGACCGGGAGGGCCGGTTCAACTGAATACGAGCAGTACTTC; J gene: TRBJ2-7; D gene: TRBD2; V gene: TRBV5-1; clone size: .
CDR3 protein: CASSRDIENIQYF; CDR3 DNA: TGTGCCAGCAGTAGGGACATCGAGAACATTCAGTACTTC; J gene: TRBJ2-4; D gene: .; V gene: TRBV2; clone size: .
CDR3 protein: CASSSTSGNIYEQYF; CDR3 DNA: TGTGCCAGCAGCTCGACGAGCGGGAACATCTACGAGCAGTACTTC; J gene: TRBJ2-7; D gene: TRBD2; V gene: TRBV13; clone size: .
CDR3 protein: CASSRSGRGGETQYF; CDR3 DNA: TGTGCCAGCAGCCGTAGCGGGAGGGGGGGAGAGACCCAGTACTTC; J gene: TRBJ2-5; D gene: TRBD2; V gene: TRBV11-3; clone size: .
CDR3 protein: CASSEPGDRTEAFF; CDR3 DNA: TGTGCCAGCAGTGAACCGGGTGACCGGACTGAAGCTTTCTTT; J gene: TRBJ1-1; D gene: .; V gene: TRBV25-1; clone size: .
CDR3 protein: CASAPSGGTYNEQFF; CDR3 DNA: TGTGCTAGTGCCCCTAGCGGGGGTACCTACAATGAGCAGTTCTTC; J gene: TRBJ2-1; D gene: TRBD2; V gene: TRBV12-5; clone size: .
CDR3 protein: CASRGAGGGEQYF; CDR3 DNA: TGTGCCAGCAGAGGGGCGGGAGGCGGCGAGCAGTACTTC; J gene: TRBJ2-7; D gene: TRBD2; V gene: TRBV6-1; clone size: .
CDR3 protein: CASTIGRDNYGYTF; CDR3 DNA: TGTGCCAGCACCATCGGGAGAGATAACTATGGCTACACCTTC; J gene: TRBJ1-2; D gene: .; V gene: TRBV5-4; clone size: .
CDR3 protein: CATSRDQGYYEQYF; CDR3 DNA: TGTGCCACCAGCAGAGACCAGGGGTACTACGAGCAGTACTTC; J gene: TRBJ2-7; D gene: .; V gene: TRBV15; clone size: .
CDR3 protein: CASRPDSSSYNEQFF; CDR3 DNA: TGTGCCAGCAGACCGGACAGTAGCTCCTACAATGAGCAGTTCTTC; J gene: TRBJ2-1; D gene: .; V gene: TRBV2; clone size: .